Listed below are T cell receptor beta chains from one sample, sequenced in a study of molecular identifiers for immune sequencing clone quantification. Using its own MiXCR run on the PCR reads, TCRdb lists one record per CDR3 protein. Among hundreds of thousands of distinct CDR3 sequences, about a fifth were seen once, and the ten largest hold approximately 0.8%. The sequenced sample consisted of naive CD8+ T cells from blood, with Jurkat cell RNA spiked in. These receptors originate from a human donor in good health. Some libraries in this study had Jurkat cell RNA spiked in. The conserved cysteine and the conserved F or W are not part of the CDR3 here.

cdr3_length: 13; v_call: TRBV4-3; j_call: TRBJ1-5; cdr3_aa: ASSQDLVGNQPQH
cdr3_length: 13; v_call: TRBV3-1; j_call: TRBJ2-3; cdr3_aa: ASSQAFGGTDTQY
cdr3_length: 13; v_call: TRBV7-2; j_call: TRBJ2-3; cdr3_aa: ASSLVTISTDTQY
cdr3_length: 11; v_call: TRBV29-1; j_call: TRBJ1-1; cdr3_aa: SARTGGYVEAF
cdr3_length: 12; v_call: TRBV4-1; j_call: TRBJ2-7; cdr3_aa: ASSQDSGVYEQY
cdr3_length: 11; v_call: TRBV29-1; j_call: TRBJ1-2; cdr3_aa: SVVPRGGDGYT
cdr3_length: 11; v_call: TRBV6-5; j_call: TRBJ2-7; cdr3_aa: ASSYVGGGEQY
cdr3_length: 9; v_call: TRBV7-2; j_call: TRBJ2-7; cdr3_aa: ASSSFPEQY
cdr3_length: 17; v_call: TRBV21-1; j_call: TRBJ2-3; cdr3_aa: ASSKGVLGTIGPSDTQY
cdr3_length: 14; v_call: TRBV4-3; j_call: TRBJ1-1; cdr3_aa: ASSQDSLDLGTEAF
cdr3_length: 10; v_call: TRBV29-1; j_call: TRBJ2-3; cdr3_aa: SQRRGTDTQY
cdr3_length: 16; v_call: TRBV4-1; j_call: TRBJ2-7; cdr3_aa: ASSQEPARGGLSYEQY
cdr3_length: 12; v_call: TRBV12-3/TRBV12-4; j_call: TRBJ1-5; cdr3_aa: ASSLVGQNQPQH
cdr3_length: 14; v_call: TRBV3-1; j_call: TRBJ2-1; cdr3_aa: ASSQGRLAGDNEQF
cdr3_length: 14; v_call: TRBV7-2; j_call: TRBJ2-3; cdr3_aa: ASSFDGRGPPDTQY
cdr3_length: 11; v_call: TRBV27; j_call: TRBJ2-1; cdr3_aa: ASSQVRGNEQF
cdr3_length: 11; v_call: TRBV6-2/TRBV6-3; j_call: TRBJ1-1; cdr3_aa: ASSAKENIEAF
cdr3_length: 15; v_call: TRBV27; j_call: TRBJ2-7; cdr3_aa: ASSLIPAGGPLYEQY
cdr3_length: 11; v_call: TRBV9; j_call: TRBJ2-7; cdr3_aa: ASSVEGPEEQY
cdr3_length: 17; v_call: TRBV21-1; j_call: TRBJ2-3; cdr3_aa: ASSKAGFTSGISTDTQY
cdr3_length: 13; v_call: TRBV19; j_call: TRBJ2-7; cdr3_aa: ASSMVWQGGYEQY
cdr3_length: 12; v_call: TRBV4-1; j_call: TRBJ2-5; cdr3_aa: ASSQGTGQETQY
cdr3_length: 14; v_call: TRBV7-9; j_call: TRBJ2-5; cdr3_aa: ASSSRDRGGRETQY
cdr3_length: 11; v_call: TRBV7-9; j_call: TRBJ2-1; cdr3_aa: ASSLEGAAEQF
cdr3_length: 14; v_call: TRBV5-6; j_call: TRBJ2-3; cdr3_aa: ASSLSREPSTDTQY
cdr3_length: 14; v_call: TRBV4-1; j_call: TRBJ2-7; cdr3_aa: ASSQEYFSHPYEQY
cdr3_length: 12; v_call: TRBV24-1; j_call: TRBJ2-7; cdr3_aa: ATSDSSGVYEQY
cdr3_length: 12; v_call: TRBV29-1; j_call: TRBJ2-1; cdr3_aa: SVERGGVYNEQF
cdr3_length: 15; v_call: TRBV9; j_call: TRBJ2-1; cdr3_aa: ASSVSPGLANYNEQF
cdr3_length: 10; v_call: TRBV29-1; j_call: TRBJ1-2; cdr3_aa: SGLTGSQGYT
cdr3_length: 13; v_call: TRBV6-2/TRBV6-3; j_call: TRBJ2-3; cdr3_aa: ASSYQPSDTDTQY
cdr3_length: 14; v_call: TRBV9; j_call: TRBJ2-3; cdr3_aa: ASSVTGGISTDTQY
cdr3_length: 14; v_call: TRBV3-1; j_call: TRBJ2-6; cdr3_aa: ASSHYEGAGANVLT
cdr3_length: 16; v_call: TRBV7-9; j_call: TRBJ2-6; cdr3_aa: ASSLTLAGVSGANVLT
cdr3_length: 11; v_call: TRBV9; j_call: TRBJ1-5; cdr3_aa: ASAAGSNQPQH
cdr3_length: 13; v_call: TRBV19; j_call: TRBJ2-3; cdr3_aa: ASSIWGAGTDTQY
cdr3_length: 10; v_call: TRBV5-1; j_call: TRBJ2-3; cdr3_aa: ASATETDTQY
cdr3_length: 15; v_call: TRBV11-2; j_call: TRBJ2-7; cdr3_aa: ASSLEGRTGASYEQY
cdr3_length: 13; v_call: TRBV3-1; j_call: TRBJ2-7; cdr3_aa: ASKSEESSSYEQY
cdr3_length: 13; v_call: TRBV5-4; j_call: TRBJ2-3; cdr3_aa: ASSRGQVSTDTQY
cdr3_length: 12; v_call: TRBV5-1; j_call: TRBJ2-7; cdr3_aa: ASSLFGVPYEQY
cdr3_length: 13; v_call: TRBV20-1; j_call: TRBJ2-7; cdr3_aa: SAADDQRSSYEQY
cdr3_length: 11; v_call: TRBV7-2; j_call: TRBJ2-5; cdr3_aa: ASSDTYQETQY
cdr3_length: 13; v_call: TRBV6-2/TRBV6-3; j_call: TRBJ2-3; cdr3_aa: ASSDPTFSTDTQY
cdr3_length: 13; v_call: TRBV4-1; j_call: TRBJ2-1; cdr3_aa: ASSNPQGRDIEQF
cdr3_length: 13; v_call: TRBV3-1; j_call: TRBJ1-1; cdr3_aa: ASSPFSGAGTEAF
cdr3_length: 13; v_call: TRBV6-2/TRBV6-3; j_call: TRBJ2-7; cdr3_aa: ASSYSVGGAYEQY
cdr3_length: 14; v_call: TRBV28; j_call: TRBJ2-3; cdr3_aa: ASSPLLAGSTDTQY